Reported below is one TCR beta chain. V lost 5 bases and J lost 0, with 14 bases in between. The germline V gene has CDR1 MDHEN and CDR2 SYDVKM. The CDR3 extends over 16 amino acids. Then a second PCR, running about 7 to 11 cycles, was carried out with a sample-barcoded 5' primer and a J-beta primer mix. The yield of each sample was at least 3 million CDR3-containing paired-end reads. Via MiXCR, TCRdb re-called the 5' RACE reads, giving one row per CDR3 protein. This sample has some 1.4 million distinct CDR3 sequences, with approximately 38% found just once. This entry comes from a study of blood T cells in healthy people across ages.

Sequences were obtained from blood. This clonotype was obtained from a woman aged 18-35 years in good health. The genes are TRBV28 and TRBJ2-1, with D perhaps TRBD1 or TRBD2 (5 bases each). The CDR3 protein is CASSGGDYGSYNEQFF. The CDR3 DNA reads as TGTGCCAGCAGTGGGGGTGACTACGGCTCCTACAATGAGCAGTTCTTC.